This TCR beta chain is from a study of a mutant IDH1 vaccine in newly diagnosed glioma. At the level of the study: Patients received eight vaccinations in weeks 1, 3, 5, 7, 11, 15, 19, 23. Patients' prior therapy spanned radiotherapy, temozolomide, or both; most underwent both.

V lost 0 bases and J lost 2, with 9 bases in between. In germline, CDR1 is LGHNA, CDR2 YSLEER. The CDR3 runs 15 residues. Sequenced by immunoSEQ multiplex PCR; TCRdb stores in-frame clones only, minus some. The sample has about 40,000 clones; about 89% are singletons. As to time point: week 5, during vaccination. Mutant IDH1 20-mer peptide, at 300 ug, made up each vaccine dose, with topical imiquimod. Concerning this clone: Its antigen is not identified.

Here the sequenced sample was PBMCs, taken from a glioma patient whose treatment included an IDH1 peptide vaccine. The clonotype originates from a man in his forties or fifties with glioma. The V call is TRBV4-3, the J call TRBJ2-3; TRBD2 is a possible D gene (5 bases). The CDR3 sequence is CASSQEEAFTDTQYF. The CDR3 DNA sequence: TGCGCCAGCAGCCAAGAGGAGGCATTCACAGATACGCAGTATTTT.